This T cell receptor beta chain originates from a study of graft-versus-host responses after intestinal transplantation (dated by TCRdb to about 2021). With regard to the full study: Recipients received multivisceral, liver-intestinal, or isolated intestinal transplants. All recipients received anti-thymocyte globulin induction followed by maintenance tacrolimus and steroids for around three years. After intestinal transplantation, graft-versus-host and host-versus-graft alloreactive T cell clones were followed in the graft, circulation and bone marrow using bulk TCR-beta CDR3 sequencing. Alloreactive clones were identified by sequencing pre-transplant mixed lymphocyte reaction products and comparing these products with unstimulated pre-transplant donor and recipient T cells. Of the 20 to 30 intestinal transplant recipients enrolled in the cohort, one of whom was a retransplant, 3 patients without pretransplant specimens were excluded. Donor T cell macrochimerism was defined as a peak of at least 4% donor T cells among recipient peripheral blood mononuclear cells. Rather than being sequenced by the commercial service, samples from a few later patients were sequenced in-house on an Illumina MiSeq and processed with MiXCR.

From the cysteine up to the phenylalanine, the CDR3 has a length of 12 residues. Here the CDR3 DNA is all that survives: 36 bases in frame from base 1. The germline V gene supplies CDR1 MDHEN and CDR2 SYDVKM. V is cut by 5 bases and J by 6 bases, and the space between the germline ends is 11 bases. The library was built by means of the immunoSEQ multiplex PCR assay. For most patients, genomic DNA was isolated with the Qiagen DNeasy Blood and Tissue Kit and shipped frozen to Adaptive Biotechnologies for TCR sequencing. For most patients, genomic DNA was subjected to high-throughput TCR-beta CDR3 sequencing by Adaptive Biotechnologies. In the original analysis: Adaptive's ImmunoSEQ software was the source of the TCR sequencing data for roughly 19 patients, while three other patients were processed with MiXCR and VDJtools. To correct CD4 versus CD8 sorting errors, sequences present in both subsets at a frequency ratio below 5:1 were removed. CDR3 nucleotide sequences shared between donor and recipient were removed because the origin of such sequences could not be assigned. To count as alloreactive, a clone needed at least 2-fold expansion over unstimulated cells and a minimum CFSE-low frequency of 0.002% (template counts) or 0.001% (read counts). Clones detected in sequenced pre-transplant spleen, lymph node, or MLR CFSE-low populations of the donor or recipient were defined as mappable. Cumulative frequency of alloreactive clones was calculated as a percentage of all sequences weighted by copy number. This is the immuneACCESS table as TCRdb keeps it, with only in-frame sequences that have V and J called. A part of the clones is gone; compared with another copy, unresolved V genes explain less than half, and the rest is unexplained. V and J calls and clone size are given by that table; D and trimming were obtained from the DNA. This sample holds more than 75,000 clones; approximately 90% were observed only once. The ten largest clones capture about 0.34% of the sample.

On this clone: It has no known antigen specificity. No base quality information exists; no much larger clone differs at one position.

The time point label for this specimen denotes: cells obtained before transplantation from donor or recipient. CD3+CD4+ and CD3+CD8+ populations were FACS-sorted from unstimulated pre-transplant donor and recipient cells taken from spleen or lymph nodes. The paper's findings and limits, for the study overall: In patients with donor T cell macrochimerism, the allografts had high GvH to HvG T cell clonal ratios. GvH clones were detected in recipient bone marrow, and some of these GvH clones were observed earlier in ileal mucosa or blood, consistent with an intestinal mucosal origin. Peak levels of circulating GvH clones were associated with declines in HvG clones early after transplant. The relatively low number and heterogeneity of intestinal transplant patients limited the conclusions.

The chain joins TRBV28 to TRBJ2-7; the D gene is perhaps TRBD2, on 5 matching bases. Sequenced here: unstimulated CD4+ T cells sorted from spleen or lymph node cells, sampled before transplant. The clonotype comes from a human donor who was the organ donor for an intestinal transplant. The DNA is TGTGCCAGCAGTCCGACGGGGAGCGAGCAGTACTTC. This yields the protein CASSPTGSEQYF.